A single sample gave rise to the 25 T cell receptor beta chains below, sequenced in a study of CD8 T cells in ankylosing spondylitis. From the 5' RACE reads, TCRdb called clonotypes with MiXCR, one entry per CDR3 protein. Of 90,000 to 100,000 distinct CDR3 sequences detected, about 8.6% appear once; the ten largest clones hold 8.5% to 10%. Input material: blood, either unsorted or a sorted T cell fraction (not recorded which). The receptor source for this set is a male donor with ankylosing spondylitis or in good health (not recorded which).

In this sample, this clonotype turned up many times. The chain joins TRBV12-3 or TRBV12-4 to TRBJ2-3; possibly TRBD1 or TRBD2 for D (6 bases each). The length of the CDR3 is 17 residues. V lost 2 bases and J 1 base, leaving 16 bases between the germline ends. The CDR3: CASSLNRRRGGTDTQYF. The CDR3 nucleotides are TGTGCCAGCAGTTTAAATCGTCGAAGGGGGGGCACAGATACGCAGTATTTT.

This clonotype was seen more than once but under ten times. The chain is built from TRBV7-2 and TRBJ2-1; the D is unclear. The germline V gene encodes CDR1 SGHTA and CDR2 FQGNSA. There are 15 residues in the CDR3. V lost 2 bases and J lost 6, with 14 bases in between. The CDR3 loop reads CASSLTGPIGNEQFF. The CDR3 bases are TGTGCCAGCAGCTTAACCGGCCCAATCGGCAATGAGCAGTTCTTC.

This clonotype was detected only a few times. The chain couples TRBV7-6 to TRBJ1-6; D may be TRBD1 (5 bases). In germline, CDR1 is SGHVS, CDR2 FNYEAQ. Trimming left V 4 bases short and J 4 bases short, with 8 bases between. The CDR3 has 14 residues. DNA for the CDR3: TGTGCCAGCAGCTCGGGACGGTATAATTCACCCCTCCACTTT. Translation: CASSSGRYNSPLHF. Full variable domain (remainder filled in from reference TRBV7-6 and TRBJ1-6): GAGVSQSPRYKVTKRGQDVALRCDPISGHVSLYWYRQALGQGPEFLTYFNYEAQQDKSGLPNDRFSAERPEGSISTLTIQRTEQRDSAMYRCASSSGRYNSPLHFGNGTRLTVT.

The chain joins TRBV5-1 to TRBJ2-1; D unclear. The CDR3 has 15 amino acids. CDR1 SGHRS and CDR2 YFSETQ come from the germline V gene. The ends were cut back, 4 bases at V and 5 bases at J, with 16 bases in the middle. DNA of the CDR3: TGCGCCAGCAGCGCCTTTATACCAGGAGACAATGAGCAGTTCTTC. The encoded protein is CASSAFIPGDNEQFF.

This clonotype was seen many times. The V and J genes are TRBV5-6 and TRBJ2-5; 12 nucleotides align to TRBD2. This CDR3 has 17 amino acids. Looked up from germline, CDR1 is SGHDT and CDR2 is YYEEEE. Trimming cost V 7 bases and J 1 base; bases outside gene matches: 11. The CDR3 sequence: CASATSGGLRSQETQYF. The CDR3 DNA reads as TGTGCCAGCGCGACTAGCGGGGGCTTGAGGTCCCAAGAGACCCAGTACTTC.

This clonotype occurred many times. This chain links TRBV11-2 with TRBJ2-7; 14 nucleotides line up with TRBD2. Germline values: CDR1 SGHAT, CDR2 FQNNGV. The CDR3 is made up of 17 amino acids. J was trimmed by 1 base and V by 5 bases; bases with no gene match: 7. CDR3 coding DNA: TGTGCCAGCAGCCACCCCGGACTAGCGGGAGGATCCTACGAGCAGTACTTC. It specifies CASSHPGLAGGSYEQYF.

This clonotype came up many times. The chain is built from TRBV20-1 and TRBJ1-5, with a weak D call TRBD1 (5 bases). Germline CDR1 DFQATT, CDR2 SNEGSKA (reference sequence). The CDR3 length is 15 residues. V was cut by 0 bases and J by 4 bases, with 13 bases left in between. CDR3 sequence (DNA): TGCAGTGCTAGAGATGATGGGAAGGGGAATCAGCCCCAGCATTTT. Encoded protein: CSARDDGKGNQPQHF.

CDR3 in DNA: TGCGCCAGCAGTAGAACTGGGGCCAACGTCCTGACTTTC. This codes for CASSRTGANVLTF. The chain uses TRBV4-3 and TRBJ2-6; D is unclear. Trimming left V 6 bases short and J 2 bases short, with 5 bases between. This CDR3 comprises 13 residues. Germline CDR1 is LGHNA and CDR2 is YSLEER.

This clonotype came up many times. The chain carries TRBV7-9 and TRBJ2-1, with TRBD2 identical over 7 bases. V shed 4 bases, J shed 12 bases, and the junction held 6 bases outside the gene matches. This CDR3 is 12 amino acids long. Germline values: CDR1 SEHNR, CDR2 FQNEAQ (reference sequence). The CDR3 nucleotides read TGTGCCAGCAGCTCCGGGGGGAACTTGCAGTTCTTC. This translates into CASSSGGNLQFF.

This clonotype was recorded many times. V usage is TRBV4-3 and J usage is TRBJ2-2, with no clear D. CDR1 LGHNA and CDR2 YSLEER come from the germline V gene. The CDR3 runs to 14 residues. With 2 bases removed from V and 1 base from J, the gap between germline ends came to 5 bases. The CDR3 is CASSQFGNTGELFF. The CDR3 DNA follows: TGCGCCAGCAGCCAATTTGGGAACACCGGGGAGCTGTTTTTT.

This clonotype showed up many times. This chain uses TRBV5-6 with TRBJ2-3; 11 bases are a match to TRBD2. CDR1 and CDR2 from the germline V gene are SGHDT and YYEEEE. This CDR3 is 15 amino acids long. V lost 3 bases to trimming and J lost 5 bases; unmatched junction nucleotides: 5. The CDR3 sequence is CASSSTSGARDTQYF. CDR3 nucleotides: TGTGCCAGCAGCTCGACTAGCGGGGCGCGAGATACGCAGTATTTT.

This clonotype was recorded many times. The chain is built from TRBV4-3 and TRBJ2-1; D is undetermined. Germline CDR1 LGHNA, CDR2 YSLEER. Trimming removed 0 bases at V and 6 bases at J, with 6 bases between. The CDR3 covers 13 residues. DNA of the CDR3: TGCGCCAGCAGCCAAGACGGTATCAATGAGCAGTTCTTC. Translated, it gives CASSQDGINEQFF.

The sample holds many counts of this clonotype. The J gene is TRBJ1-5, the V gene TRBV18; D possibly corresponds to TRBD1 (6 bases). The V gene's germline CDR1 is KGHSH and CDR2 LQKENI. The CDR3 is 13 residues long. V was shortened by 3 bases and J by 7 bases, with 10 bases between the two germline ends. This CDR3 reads CASSPTGAQPQHF. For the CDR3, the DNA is TGTGCCAGCTCACCTACGGGGGCCCAGCCCCAGCATTTT.

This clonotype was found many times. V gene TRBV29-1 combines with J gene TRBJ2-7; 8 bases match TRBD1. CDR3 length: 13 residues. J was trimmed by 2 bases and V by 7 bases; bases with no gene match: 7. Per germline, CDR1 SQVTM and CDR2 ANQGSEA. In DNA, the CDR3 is TGCAGCGCTTCAGGGGGCGATACCTACGAGCAGTACTTC. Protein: CSASGGDTYEQYF.

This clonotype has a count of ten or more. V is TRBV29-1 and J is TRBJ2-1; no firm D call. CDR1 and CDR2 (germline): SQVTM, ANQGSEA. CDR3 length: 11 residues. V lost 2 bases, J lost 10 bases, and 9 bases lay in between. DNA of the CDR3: TGCAGCGTTGAAAGGCCGCGAGAGCAGTTCTTC. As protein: CSVERPREQFF.

In DNA form, the CDR3 reads TGCGCCAGCAGCCAAGTCAGAGGCACAGATACGCAGTATTTT. It yields the protein CASSQVRGTDTQYF. The genes are TRBV4-3 and TRBJ2-3, with no clear D. CDR3 length equals 14 residues. Between the trimmed V and J ends, which lost 1 base and 1 base, there was a span of 6 bases. The germline gives CDR1 LGHNA, CDR2 YSLEER.

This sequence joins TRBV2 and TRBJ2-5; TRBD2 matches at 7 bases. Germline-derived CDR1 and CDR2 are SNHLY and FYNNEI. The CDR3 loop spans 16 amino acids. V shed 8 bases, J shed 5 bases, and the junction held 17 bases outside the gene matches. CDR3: CASRPEAGALGETQYF. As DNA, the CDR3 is TGTGCCAGCCGCCCCGAGGCGGGAGCTTTAGGGGAGACCCAGTACTTC.

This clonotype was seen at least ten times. The CDR3 loop reads CASSMTYGYTF. The CDR3 coding sequence is TGTGCCAGTAGTATGACGTATGGCTACACCTTC. The rearrangement links TRBV19 to TRBJ1-2; D not certain. Trimming took off 3 bases at V and 5 bases at J, with 4 bases between the two ends. This CDR3 is built from 11 residues. Germline values: CDR1 LNHDA, CDR2 SQIVND (reference sequence). The full variable domain, completed using reference TRBV19 and TRBJ1-2, is DGGITQSPKYLFRKEGQNVTLSCEQNLNHDAMYWYRQDPGQGLRLIYYSQIVNDFQKGDIAEGYSVSREKKESFPLTVTSAQKNPTAFYLCASSMTYGYTFGSGTRLTVV.

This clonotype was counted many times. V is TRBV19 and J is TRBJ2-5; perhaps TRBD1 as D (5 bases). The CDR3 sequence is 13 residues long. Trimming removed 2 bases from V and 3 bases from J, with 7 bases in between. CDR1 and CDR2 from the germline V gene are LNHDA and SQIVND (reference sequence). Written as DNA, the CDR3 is TGTGCCAGTAGTATAAGACAGAAAGAGACCCAGTACTTC. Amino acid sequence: CASSIRQKETQYF.

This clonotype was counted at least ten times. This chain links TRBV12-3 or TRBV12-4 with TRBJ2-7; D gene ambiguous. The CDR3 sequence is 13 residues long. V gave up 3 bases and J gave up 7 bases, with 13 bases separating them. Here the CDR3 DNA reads TGTGCCAGCAGTTTTTCTGGGGTGGAAGAGCAGTACTTC. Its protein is CASSFSGVEEQYF.

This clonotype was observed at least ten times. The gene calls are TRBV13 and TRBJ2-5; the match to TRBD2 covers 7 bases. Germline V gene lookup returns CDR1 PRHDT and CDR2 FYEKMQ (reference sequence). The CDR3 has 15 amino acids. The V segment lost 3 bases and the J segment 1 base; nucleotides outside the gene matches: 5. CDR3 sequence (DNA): TGTGCCAGCAGCTTCCTCCTAGCGGCCCAAGAGACCCAGTACTTC. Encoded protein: CASSFLLAAQETQYF. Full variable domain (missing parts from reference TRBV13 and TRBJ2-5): AAGVIQSPRHLIKEKRETATLKCYPIPRHDTVYWYQQGPGQDPQFLISFYEKMQSDKGSIPDRFSAQQFSDYHSELNMSSLELGDSALYFCASSFLLAAQETQYFGPGTRLLVL.

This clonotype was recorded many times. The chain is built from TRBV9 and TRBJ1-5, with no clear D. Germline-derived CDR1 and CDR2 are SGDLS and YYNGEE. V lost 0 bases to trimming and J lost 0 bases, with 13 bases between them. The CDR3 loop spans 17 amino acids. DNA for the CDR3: TGTGCCAGCAGCGTAGGAGGAGTTGCCGATAGCAATCAGCCCCAGCATTTT. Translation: CASSVGGVADSNQPQHF.

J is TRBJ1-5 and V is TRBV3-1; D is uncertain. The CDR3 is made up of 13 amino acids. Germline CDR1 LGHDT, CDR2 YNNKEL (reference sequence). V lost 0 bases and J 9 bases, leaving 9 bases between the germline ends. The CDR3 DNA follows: TGTGCCAGCAGCCAAGACAAATGGGGGCCCCAGCATTTT. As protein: CASSQDKWGPQHF.

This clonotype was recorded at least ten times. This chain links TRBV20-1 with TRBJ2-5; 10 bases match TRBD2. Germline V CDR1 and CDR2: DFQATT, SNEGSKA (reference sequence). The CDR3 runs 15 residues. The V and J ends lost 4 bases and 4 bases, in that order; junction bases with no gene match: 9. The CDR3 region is CSATTRRTSGETQYF. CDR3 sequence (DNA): TGCAGTGCTACAACACGCCGGACTAGCGGAGAGACCCAGTACTTC.

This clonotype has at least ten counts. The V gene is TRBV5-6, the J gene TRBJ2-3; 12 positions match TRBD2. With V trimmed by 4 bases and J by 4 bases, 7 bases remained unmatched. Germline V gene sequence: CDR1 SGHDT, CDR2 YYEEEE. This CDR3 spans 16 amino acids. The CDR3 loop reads CASSRGLAGRADTQYF. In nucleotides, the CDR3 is TGTGCCAGCAGCCGAGGACTAGCGGGGCGGGCAGATACGCAGTATTTT.